The entry below gives a single T cell receptor beta chain sequence along with its context. Compared with germline, one end of the junction differs, possibly owing to a read error. This specimen belongs to a study of cytomegalovirus exposure and HLA in healthy donors. This CDR3 region has 15 residues. Germline V gene sequence: CDR1 SEHNR, CDR2 FQNEAQ (reference sequence). The PCR employed 60 Vbeta primers together with 13 Jbeta primers. Profiled with immunoSEQ multiplex PCR; TCRdb holds only in-frame clones, not every one. The table shows about 150,000 clones, with nearly 90% occurring only once. This chain uses TRBV7-9 with TRBJ1-1, with a weak D call TRBD1 (5 bases). The clonotype originates from a middle-aged woman in good health and CMV-seronegative. The sequenced sample was PBMCs. The CDR3 reads CSSSYRGGGDTEAFF. Written as DNA, the CDR3 is TGTTCCAGCAGCTACAGAGGTGGGGGGGATACTGAAGCTTTCTTT.